This TCR beta chain was retrieved from a study of CD8+ T cells in alopecia areata. On the study more broadly: Each day, treated patients took oral tofacitinib twice, at 5 to 10 mg per dose. Treated patients' severity was scored by percentage of affected scalp area.

This sample's treatment: oral pan-JAK inhibitor, 5-10 mg twice daily. Isolation of CD4+ and CD8+ T cells from PBMCs was achieved by sorting. Findings of the study overall: Persistence of many expanded lesional clones was seen in scalp and blood during tofacitinib.

Isolated RNA was reverse transcribed into cDNA used as the sequencing template. The repertoire was sequenced with immunoSEQ multiplex PCR; TCRdb's copy has only in-frame clones and lacks some. This sample has hundreds of thousands of clones, with 45% to 70% found just once. On this clone: As yet, its antigen is unknown.

Sequencing used CD4+ T cells sorted from blood, obtained at week 52, from a patient treated with tofacitinib. The TCR sequence derives from a human donor with alopecia areata.

CDR3 nucleotide sequence: TGTGCCTGGAGAGGCGAACAGGGGGATGGCTACACCTTC. Protein: CAWRGEQGDGYTF. The rearrangement joins TRBV30 to TRBJ1-2, with 8 bases fitting TRBD1. After removal of 3 bases from V and 6 bases from J, the junction contained 6 bases not matched to a gene. Germline-derived CDR1 and CDR2 are GTSNPN and SVGIG (reference sequence). This CDR3 is built from 13 residues.